These 32 T cell receptor beta chains originate from one sample sequenced in a study of T-cell memory formation after mild COVID-19. TCRdb used MiXCR to reprocess the 5' RACE reads, holding one entry per CDR3 protein. The table includes roughly 250,000 distinct CDR3 sequences, about a sixth detected once. Sequenced input: PBMCs or a T cell subset sorted from them (not recorded which). Receptors were obtained from a man between 18 and 35 years old who had mild COVID-19 (a few samples of this study predate the infection). Cell type and time point are not known.

The J gene is TRBJ1-3, the V gene TRBV4-1; D may be TRBD1 (6 bases). The germline V and J ends were trimmed by 0 bases and 0 bases, with 15 bases remaining between them. The CDR3 is made up of 18 amino acids. From germline, CDR1 is MGHRA and CDR2 YSYEKL. CDR3 coding DNA: TGCGCCAGCAGCCAAGATACCCACCCGGACAGCTCTGGAAACACCATATATTTT. Translated, it gives CASSQDTHPDSSGNTIYF.

This clonotype was seen only a few times. The V gene is TRBV6-5, the J gene TRBJ1-2, with 8 bases lining up with TRBD1. The CDR3 is 15 residues long. The V gene end was trimmed by 0 bases and the J gene end by 5 bases; junction bases not matched to a gene: 5. CDR1 and CDR2 (germline): MNHEY, SVGAGI. CDR3 in amino acids: CASSYSTGAVYGYTF. The DNA of the CDR3 is TGTGCCAGCAGTTACTCGACAGGGGCAGTTTATGGCTACACCTTC.

This clonotype was found a few times. The chain recombines TRBV5-1 with TRBJ2-5; 7 nucleotides line up with TRBD2. Germline V gene lookup returns CDR1 SGHRS and CDR2 YFSETQ. The trim removed 4 bases at V and 1 base at J, leaving 4 bases unmatched. The CDR3 spans 14 residues. The CDR3 DNA reads TGCGCCAGCAGCATCGGGACTACCCAAGAGACCCAGTACTTC. Its translation: CASSIGTTQETQYF.

The chain is built from TRBV4-3 and TRBJ1-6; 7 bases align to TRBD1. The ends lost 4 bases at V and 8 bases at J; junction bases unmatched: 8. Germline V lookup: CDR1 LGHNA, CDR2 YSLEER. The CDR3 consists of 15 residues. The CDR3 DNA is TGCGCCAGCAGCCCAGGGGGGGGCATTGATTCACCCCTCCACTTT. It encodes CASSPGGGIDSPLHF.

This clonotype was observed a handful of times. The chain couples TRBV7-9 to TRBJ2-5; 9 bases fit TRBD1. From germline, CDR1 is SEHNR and CDR2 FQNEAQ (reference sequence). This CDR3 contains 15 residues. The trim removed 3 bases at V and 5 bases at J, leaving 7 bases unmatched. The CDR3: CASSFGTGLRETQYF. The CDR3 DNA sequence: TGTGCCAGCAGCTTCGGGACAGGGTTACGGGAGACCCAGTACTTC.

There are a few counts of this clonotype. The chain employs TRBV11-2 and TRBJ2-7; TRBD2 matches at 7 bases. Germline trimming cut 2 bases from V and 4 bases from J; bases unmatched to any gene: 8. The CDR3 totals 15 residues. Germline V lookup: CDR1 SGHAT, CDR2 FQNNGV. The chain's CDR3 is CASSLISGTVYEQYF. The CDR3 DNA follows: TGTGCCAGCAGCTTAATAAGCGGGACGGTTTACGAGCAGTACTTC.

J is TRBJ1-4 and V is TRBV20-1; no firm D call. The V gene lost 5 bases and the J gene lost 3 bases, with 16 bases spanning the gap. This CDR3 comprises 15 residues. Germline V gives CDR1 DFQATT, CDR2 SNEGSKA (reference sequence). The CDR3 nucleotides are TGCAGTGCTTCGCCCGCGGTCCGGTCTAATGAAAAACTGTTTTTT. It codes for CSASPAVRSNEKLFF.

The rearrangement uses TRBV4-3 and TRBJ2-2, with TRBD2 matching 7 bases. V dropped 3 bases and J dropped 6; count of bases not matched to a gene: 4. The V gene's germline CDR1 is LGHNA and CDR2 YSLEER. The CDR3 is 14 amino acids. CDR3 bases: TGCGCCAGCAGCCATCGACGGGGGGCCGGGGAGCTGTTTTTT. It encodes CASSHRRGAGELFF.

This clonotype was picked up a small number of times. The J gene is TRBJ2-6, the V gene TRBV12-3 or TRBV12-4; 7 positions agree with TRBD2. V was clipped by 4 bases and J by 0 bases; unmatched bases: 9. The CDR3 loop spans 18 amino acids. CDR3 amino acids: CASSSWGGGDSGANVLTF. The CDR3 nucleotides read TGTGCCAGCAGTTCCTGGGGTGGGGGGGACTCTGGGGCCAACGTCCTGACTTTC.

The rearrangement links TRBV9 to TRBJ2-4; D possibly corresponds to TRBD2 (6 bases). Trimming stripped 9 bases from V and 0 bases from J, with 16 bases between. Per germline, CDR1 SGDLS and CDR2 YYNGEE. CDR3 length: 15 amino acids. CDR3 residues: CAITFRGKAKNIQYF. The CDR3 DNA reads as TGTGCCATTACCTTCCGGGGGAAAGCCAAAAACATTCAGTACTTC.

The sample holds a few counts of this clonotype. This rearrangement joins TRBV20-1 to TRBJ2-2; 8 bases are shared with TRBD1. The CDR3 runs 14 residues. The germline CDR1 and CDR2 sequences are DFQATT and SNEGSKA (reference sequence). Trimming cost V 5 bases and J 3 bases; bases outside gene matches: 5. The CDR3 region has the DNA TGCAGTGCTGTGGACAGGGATGACACCGGGGAGCTGTTTTTT. Protein: CSAVDRDDTGELFF.

In this sample, this clonotype turned up a few times. The chain recombines TRBV4-3 with TRBJ2-3; D not resolved. CDR1 and CDR2 from the germline V gene are LGHNA and YSLEER. V lost 1 base to trimming and J lost 5 bases, with 10 bases between them. The CDR3 consists of 14 residues. CDR3 region: CASSQGGSRDTQYF. The CDR3 nucleotides are TGCGCCAGCAGCCAAGGAGGTAGTAGAGATACGCAGTATTTT.

The CDR3 bases are TGTGCCAGCAGCCAAGCCCAGTCTACGTATGGCTACACCTTC. This encodes CASSQAQSTYGYTF. This rearrangement joins TRBV4-2 to TRBJ1-2, with D hard to call. V lost 1 base and J 5 bases, leaving 11 bases between the germline ends. CDR3 size: 14 residues. Germline CDR1 LGHNA, CDR2 YNFKEQ.

In its sample, this clonotype was seen many times. V and J are TRBV5-4 and TRBJ1-6; D is perhaps TRBD1 (5 bases). Germline CDR1 and CDR2: SGHNT and YYREEE (reference sequence). The V gene lost 4 bases and the J gene lost 8 bases, with 10 bases spanning the gap. The CDR3 extends over 13 amino acids. The CDR3 DNA is TGTGCCAGCAGCCCGGACATATATTCACCCCTCCACTTT. This codes for CASSPDIYSPLHF.

This clonotype showed up just a few times. The gene calls are TRBV2 and TRBJ2-5, with D perhaps matching TRBD1 or TRBD2 (6 bases each). Germline CDR1 and CDR2: SNHLY and FYNNEI. V was shortened by 8 bases and J by 5 bases, with 15 bases between the two germline ends. The CDR3 extends over 13 amino acids. DNA for the CDR3: TGTGCCAGCTTGGTCAGAGGGGGGGAGACCCAGTACTTC. It is translated as CASLVRGGETQYF.

This rearrangement joins TRBV5-5 to TRBJ2-5; 10 positions match TRBD2. The J segment lost 2 bases and the V segment lost 2 bases, leaving 9 bases of the junction unmatched. Germline V gene data show CDR1 as SGHKS and CDR2 as YYEKEE (reference sequence). The CDR3 contains 17 residues. CDR3 DNA: TGTGCCAGCAGCTTTATAAGCGGGGGGGCCCTTCAAGAGACCCAGTACTTC. Amino acids: CASSFISGGALQETQYF.

This chain links TRBV2 with TRBJ2-7; D is ambiguous. Germline V lookup: CDR1 SNHLY, CDR2 FYNNEI. The V and J ends lost 6 bases and 0 bases respectively, with 6 bases between them. The CDR3 contains 12 residues. CDR3 sequence reads: CASRPSSYEQYF. As DNA, the CDR3 is TGTGCCAGCAGACCTAGCTCCTACGAGCAGTACTTC. Full variable domain (rest looked up from reference TRBV2 and TRBJ2-7): EPEVTQTPSHQVTQMGQEVILRCVPISNHLYFYWYRQILGQKVEFLVSFYNNEISEKSEIFDDQFSVERPDGSNFTLKIRSTKLEDSAMYFCASRPSSYEQYFGPGTRLTVT.

The chain carries TRBV18 and TRBJ2-2; perhaps TRBD2 as D (5 bases). The length of the CDR3 is 15 residues. The germline V gene encodes CDR1 KGHSH and CDR2 LQKENI. Trimming stripped 6 bases from V and 4 bases from J, with 15 bases between. DNA for the CDR3: TGTGCCAGCTCCCCATATTCGGGGATCACCGGGGAGCTGTTTTTT. It translates to CASSPYSGITGELFF. Full variable domain (missing parts from reference TRBV18 and TRBJ2-2): NAGVMQNPRHLVRRRGQEARLRCSPMKGHSHVYWYRQLPEEGLKFMVYLQKENIIDESGMPKERFSAEFPKEGPSILRIQQVVRGDSAAYFCASSPYSGITGELFFGEGSRLTVL.

V is TRBV6-1 and J is TRBJ1-2, with D unclear. This CDR3 is 14 amino acids long. Germline values: CDR1 MNHNS, CDR2 SASEGT. With 2 bases removed from V and 5 bases from J, the gap between germline ends came to 12 bases. The CDR3: CASSESQVVYGYTF. The DNA for the CDR3 is TGTGCCAGCAGTGAAAGTCAGGTCGTATATGGCTACACCTTC.

This clonotype occurred a few times. This chain uses TRBV6-5 with TRBJ2-5; D is perhaps TRBD2 (5 bases). V lost 4 bases, J lost 2 bases, and 8 bases lay in between. This CDR3 comprises 13 residues. The germline V gene has CDR1 MNHEY and CDR2 SVGAGI. The CDR3, as DNA: TGTGCCAGCAGTTTTGAGGGTCAAGAGACCCAGTACTTC. As protein: CASSFEGQETQYF.

This clonotype was observed a few times. This rearrangement joins TRBV6-5 to TRBJ1-1, with 9 bases lining up with TRBD1. Germline CDR1 and CDR2: MNHEY and SVGAGI. The CDR3 loop spans 20 amino acids. V lost 2 bases to trimming and J lost 8 bases; unmatched junction nucleotides: 24. The CDR3 protein is CASSYTGPGTGFGFRFEAFF. The CDR3, as DNA: TGTGCCAGCAGTTACACCGGACCCGGGACAGGGTTCGGGTTTCGTTTCGAAGCTTTCTTT.

This sequence joins TRBV5-1 and TRBJ2-1, with 12 positions matching TRBD2. From germline, CDR1 is SGHRS and CDR2 YFSETQ. Trimming at V came to 0 bases and at J to 9 bases, leaving 7 bases not matched to a gene. The CDR3 length is 16 residues. The CDR3 DNA reads as TGCGCCAGCAGCTTGGGACCTAGCGGGGGGGCCGGTGAGCAGTTCTTC. The encoded protein is CASSLGPSGGAGEQFF.

This clonotype has a handful of counts. The chain uses TRBV5-1 and TRBJ2-7; a weak D match, TRBD1 (7 bases). Germline V gene sequence: CDR1 SGHRS, CDR2 YFSETQ. Trimming shortened V by 3 bases and J by 4 bases, and 17 bases separated the two germline ends. This CDR3 comprises 15 residues. The CDR3 reads CASSSGGWTIYEQYF. The CDR3 DNA reads TGCGCCAGCAGCTCAGGGGGGTGGACAATATACGAGCAGTACTTC.

In this sample, this clonotype turned up a few times. This chain connects TRBV7-2 to TRBJ2-7; 8 nucleotides agree with TRBD1. V gave up 4 bases and J gave up 2 bases; unmatched junction bases: 4. The length of the CDR3 is 14 residues. Germline-derived CDR1 and CDR2 are SGHTA and FQGNSA. The DNA for the CDR3 is TGTGCCAGCAGCTCAGGGGACAGGCCCTACGAGCAGTACTTC. Translated: CASSSGDRPYEQYF.

The CDR3 DNA follows: TGCAGTGCCGAGGACAGGGGAGTTAAGACCCAGTACTTC. It is translated as CSAEDRGVKTQYF. The chain recombines TRBV20-1 with TRBJ2-5; 9 bases match TRBD1. V lost 6 bases to trimming and J lost 6 bases; unmatched junction nucleotides: 8. The germline V gene has CDR1 DFQATT and CDR2 SNEGSKA (reference sequence). The CDR3 sequence is 13 residues long.

The sample holds a few counts of this clonotype. This chain uses TRBV5-1 with TRBJ2-3; TRBD2 agrees at 11 bases. The CDR3 spans 16 residues. CDR1 is SGHRS and CDR2 is YFSETQ in the germline V gene. Trimming at V came to 2 bases and at J to 1 base, leaving 3 bases not matched to a gene. CDR3 in amino acids: CASSFQLAGGTDTQYF. The CDR3 DNA follows: TGCGCCAGCAGCTTTCAACTAGCGGGGGGCACAGATACGCAGTATTTT.

This clonotype was seen only a few times. The V gene is TRBV20-1, the J gene TRBJ2-6; D is unclear. Germline V CDR1 and CDR2: DFQATT, SNEGSKA (reference sequence). The CDR3 is made up of 13 amino acids. Between the trimmed V and J ends, which lost 2 bases and 0 bases, there was a span of 2 bases. The CDR3 here is CSARLSGANVLTF. The CDR3 region has the DNA TGCAGTGCTAGACTCTCTGGGGCCAACGTCCTGACTTTC.

This clonotype was detected a few times. V is TRBV7-3 and J is TRBJ2-5; no definite D call. Germline V lookup: CDR1 SGHTA, CDR2 FQGTGA. V shed 0 bases and J shed 1 base, with 3 bases lying between them. The length of the CDR3 is 13 residues. The DNA for the CDR3 is TGTGCCAGCAGCTTAACGTTCCAAGAGACCCAGTACTTC. Its translation is CASSLTFQETQYF.

The CDR3, as DNA: TGTGCCAGCAGCAATCGACAGGGGCCCCAGCCCCAGCATTTT. It encodes CASSNRQGPQPQHF. This sequence joins TRBV7-2 and TRBJ1-5; TRBD1 matches 8 bases. The CDR3 has 14 residues. Germline values: CDR1 SGHTA, CDR2 FQGNSA. The V and J ends lost 5 bases and 7 bases, in that order; junction bases with no gene match: 7.

This clonotype was seen a handful of times. V gene TRBV5-1 combines with J gene TRBJ2-5; a weak D match, TRBD2 (6 bases). Deletions cut 7 bases from V and 6 bases from J, with 13 bases between. The CDR3 extends over 12 amino acids. The V gene's germline CDR1 is SGHRS and CDR2 YFSETQ. The CDR3 loop is CASYDGGKTQYF. CDR3 DNA sequence: TGCGCCAGCTACGACGGGGGTAAGACCCAGTACTTC.

This clonotype turned up a few times. The rearrangement uses TRBV10-1 and TRBJ2-1; tentative D call: TRBD2 (5 bases). The CDR3 is 14 amino acids. CDR1 and CDR2 from the germline V gene are WNHNN and SYGVQD (reference sequence). The V end was cut by 2 bases, the J end by 1 base, with 6 bases between. The chain's CDR3 is CASSESGSYNEQFF. DNA of the CDR3: TGCGCCAGCAGTGAGAGCGGATCCTACAATGAGCAGTTCTTC.

This clonotype was counted many times. This rearrangement joins TRBV5-1 to TRBJ1-2, with unresolved D. The CDR3 loop spans 15 amino acids. Trimming pared 0 bases from V and 2 bases from J, leaving 11 bases between. The germline V gene has CDR1 SGHRS and CDR2 YFSETQ. The CDR3 bases are TGCGCCAGCAGCTTGGATCCGAATTTCAACTATGGCTACACCTTC. Translated, it gives CASSLDPNFNYGYTF.